Each of the 32 T cell receptor beta chains below was sequenced from the same sample in a study of cytomegalovirus exposure and HLA in healthy donors (dated by TCRdb to about 2017). Library preparation was by the immunoSEQ multiplex PCR assay. For the multiplex PCR, a mixture combining 60 forward primers for TCR Vbeta segments and 13 reverse primers for TCR Jbeta segments was used. TCRdb stores this immuneACCESS table with in-frame sequences only. Part of the clones is absent; in the studies checked, under half of the shortfall reflects unresolved V genes, and no reason is known for the rest. Across this sample there are roughly 150,000 clones, with about 68% seen only once. 1.3% to 1.5% of the sample comes from the top ten. Sequenced material: PBMCs. These receptors all come from a man younger than 35 in good health and CMV-seronegative.

This clone was detected only a few times. The chain employs TRBV19 and TRBJ2-3, with 12 bases that match TRBD2. V dropped 4 bases and J dropped 4; count of bases not matched to a gene: 3. The germline V gene has CDR1 LNHDA and CDR2 SQIVND (reference sequence). This CDR3 spans 15 amino acids. CDR3 DNA sequence: TGTGCCAGTAGTAGGACTAGCGGGAATTCAGATACGCAGTATTTT. It specifies CASSRTSGNSDTQYF.

Of note for this clone: Other DNA sequences within the sample encode an identical CDR3. CDR3 sequence reads: CASKIGVYGANVLTF. The CDR3 DNA sequence: TGCGCCAGCAAGATAGGGGTGTATGGGGCCAACGTCCTGACTTTC. The chain has TRBV5-1 and TRBJ2-6, with D perhaps matching TRBD1 (5 bases). CDR1 is SGHRS, CDR2 YFSETQ, per germline. CDR3 size: 15 residues. V gave up 6 bases and J gave up 3 bases, with 13 bases separating them.

This sequence joins TRBV28 and TRBJ2-6; D perhaps matches TRBD2 (6 bases). This CDR3 has 16 residues. Trimming removed 7 bases at V and 0 bases at J, with 13 bases between. The germline gives CDR1 MDHEN, CDR2 SYDVKM. The CDR3: CASTGEGISGANVLTF. The CDR3 DNA sequence: TGTGCCAGCACGGGAGAGGGAATCTCTGGGGCCAACGTCCTGACTTTC.

V is TRBV25-1 and J is TRBJ2-7; TRBD1 aligns across 10 bases. The germline CDR1 and CDR2 sequences are MGHDK and SYGVNS. This CDR3 contains 13 residues. V was pared by 5 bases and J by 7 bases, with 5 bases of the junction left unmatched. DNA for the CDR3: TGTGCCAGCAGTCTTGACAGGGGGCTGGAGCAGTACTTC. Protein: CASSLDRGLEQYF.

The chain links TRBV18 to TRBJ2-7; perhaps TRBD1 as D (6 bases). The V gene lost 3 bases and the J gene lost 4 bases, with 13 bases spanning the gap. Germline-derived CDR1 and CDR2 are KGHSH and LQKENI. The length of the CDR3 is 14 residues. The CDR3 bases are TGTGCCAGCTCACCTAGGACAGACTTTTACGAGCAGTACTTC. Its translation: CASSPRTDFYEQYF.

The CDR3 sequence is CASSVVQGPVDTQYF. The CDR3 coding sequence is TGTGCCAGCAGTGTCGTACAGGGGCCCGTAGATACGCAGTATTTT. The chain recombines TRBV27 with TRBJ2-3; 7 bases fit TRBD1. The V segment lost 5 bases and the J segment 5 bases; nucleotides outside the gene matches: 10. Germline assignment: CDR1 MNHEY and CDR2 SMNVEV (reference sequence). This CDR3 spans 15 amino acids.

The rearrangement joins TRBV30 to TRBJ1-1; 11 bases are shared with TRBD1. The V segment lost 6 bases and the J segment 4 bases; nucleotides outside the gene matches: 10. This CDR3 has 15 residues. Germline V gives CDR1 GTSNPN, CDR2 SVGIG (reference sequence). CDR3 coding DNA: TGTGCCTGCCTAGTTTGGGACAGGGGGGGCACTGAAGCTTTCTTT. Amino acid sequence: CACLVWDRGGTEAFF.

This chain connects TRBV4-3 to TRBJ1-2; D gene uncertain. The germline gives CDR1 LGHNA, CDR2 YSLEER. This CDR3 comprises 14 residues. The V end was cut by 0 bases, the J end by 8 bases, with 13 bases between. The CDR3 loop is CASSQEVPLGGYTF. The CDR3 coding sequence is TGCGCCAGCAGCCAAGAGGTGCCCCTGGGCGGCTACACCTTC.

This clone came up a few times. The chain joins TRBV4-1 to TRBJ2-6; D is possibly TRBD1 (7 bases). The germline CDR1 and CDR2 sequences are MGHRA and YSYEKL. Between the trimmed V and J ends, which lost 0 bases and 3 bases, there was a span of 15 bases. CDR3 size: 18 residues. CDR3 bases: TGCGCCAGCAGCCAAGAGACCCAGGGGGGATTTGGGGCCAACGTCCTGACTTTC. Translation: CASSQETQGGFGANVLTF.

The genes are TRBV5-6 and TRBJ2-3; the match to TRBD1 covers 7 bases. Germline values: CDR1 SGHDT, CDR2 YYEEEE. Trimming at V came to 2 bases and at J to 2 bases, leaving 5 bases not matched to a gene. The CDR3 is 15 residues long. Written as DNA, the CDR3 is TGTGCCAGCAGCTTTAGGACAGGATTCACAGATACGCAGTATTTT. Amino acids: CASSFRTGFTDTQYF.

V usage is TRBV19 and J usage is TRBJ2-7; 11 nucleotides line up with TRBD1. Germline assignment: CDR1 LNHDA and CDR2 SQIVND (reference sequence). The CDR3 extends over 15 amino acids. The V gene end was trimmed by 2 bases and the J gene end by 3 bases; junction bases not matched to a gene: 3. CDR3 loop: CASSITGTGGYEQYF. The CDR3 nucleotides read TGTGCCAGTAGTATAACCGGGACAGGGGGCTACGAGCAGTACTTC.

This clone was seen only once. The rearrangement joins TRBV6-1 to TRBJ2-1, with TRBD2 matching 7 bases. CDR1 and CDR2 from the germline V gene are MNHNS and SASEGT. Trimming removed 1 base from V and 3 bases from J; junction bases left unmatched: 9. The CDR3 has 17 amino acids. The CDR3 DNA sequence: TGTGCCAGCAGTGAAGATATTGGGGACTACGGCTACAATGAGCAGTTCTTC. This translates into CASSEDIGDYGYNEQFF.

This chain links TRBV30 with TRBJ2-1, with TRBD2 identical over 10 bases. This CDR3 has 14 residues. From germline, CDR1 is GTSNPN and CDR2 SVGIG (reference sequence). As DNA, the CDR3 is TGTGCTCGGGGCGGGGCTAGCGGGAGTGTTGGGCAGTTCTTC. Amino acids: CARGGASGSVGQFF. The variable domain in full, completed from reference TRBV30 and TRBJ2-1, reads SQTIHQWPATLVQPVGSPLSLECTVEGTSNPNLYWYRQAAGRGLQLLFYSVGIGQISSEVPQNLSASRPQDRQFILSSKKLLLSDSGFYLCARGGASGSVGQFFGPGTRLTVL.

The chain uses TRBV6-5 and TRBJ1-4, with a possible D match to TRBD1 (5 bases). The germline V gene encodes CDR1 MNHEY and CDR2 SVGAGI. CDR3 length: 14 residues. Trimming pared 2 bases from V and 4 bases from J, leaving 8 bases between. The CDR3 region is CASSYIGGNEKLFF. The CDR3 nucleotides read TGTGCCAGCAGTTACATCGGGGGTAATGAAAAACTGTTTTTT.

This clone was observed once. The chain uses TRBV21-1 and TRBJ2-1; no check of the table's D call, TRBD1, against the DNA was made. TRBV21-1 is described as a pseudogene. The CDR3 is made up of 15 amino acids. For the CDR3, the DNA is TGTGCCACCCAGGGGTGGGAGACAGACTACAATGAGCAGTTCTTC. Protein: CATQGWETDYNEQFF.

V and J are TRBV21-1 and TRBJ2-7; the table gives TRBD1 as D, unverified against the DNA. TRBV21-1 is noted as a pseudogene. The CDR3 runs to 15 residues. The CDR3, as DNA: TGTGCCAGCAGCATGACAGGGGTTAGCTCCTACGAGCAGTACTTC. Its protein is CASSMTGVSSYEQYF.

In this sample, this clone turned up a few times. The rearrangement links TRBV4-1 to TRBJ2-1, with D unresolved. CDR1 is MGHRA, CDR2 YSYEKL, per germline. Trimming removed 1 base from V and 4 bases from J, with 5 bases in between. This CDR3 has 13 amino acids. The CDR3 here is CASSQGQYNEQFF. CDR3 in DNA: TGCGCCAGCAGCCAAGGTCAATACAATGAGCAGTTCTTC.

V usage is TRBV4-1 and J usage is TRBJ2-7; no definite D call. CDR3 length: 14 amino acids. Trimming took 0 bases from V and 3 from J, leaving 9 bases between them. CDR1 is MGHRA and CDR2 is YSYEKL in the germline V gene. The CDR3 nucleotides read TGCGCCAGCAGCCAAGATCCCACCTACTACGAGCAGTACTTC. Its translation: CASSQDPTYYEQYF.

The chain couples TRBV28 to TRBJ1-4, with 7 bases lining up with TRBD1. The CDR3 extends over 14 amino acids. Germline V lookup: CDR1 MDHEN, CDR2 SYDVKM. V shed 3 bases, J shed 3 bases, and the junction held 1 base outside the gene matches. The CDR3: CASSLGQPNEKLFF. The CDR3 nucleotides are TGTGCCAGCAGTTTGGGACAGCCTAATGAAAAACTGTTTTTT.

This clone was seen a handful of times. The chain joins TRBV4-3 to TRBJ2-7; unclear D gene. V lost 3 bases and J lost 5, with 11 bases in between. The CDR3 contains 13 residues. Germline loops: CDR1 LGHNA, CDR2 YSLEER. This chain's CDR3 is CASSQRASHEQYF. The CDR3 DNA follows: TGCGCCAGCAGCCAGAGAGCATCCCACGAGCAGTACTTC.

The chain uses TRBV18 and TRBJ2-3, with a weak D call TRBD2 (6 bases). V lost 2 bases, J lost 6 bases, and 18 bases lay in between. CDR3 length: 16 residues. From germline, CDR1 is KGHSH and CDR2 LQKENI. This CDR3 reads CASSPGFSGVSDTQYF. The CDR3 coding sequence is TGTGCCAGCTCACCAGGGTTTTCGGGAGTATCCGATACGCAGTATTTT.

The chain carries TRBV11-2 and TRBJ2-5, with 10 nucleotides matching TRBD1. The DNA matches TRBJ2-7 better at its end, which makes the J call doubtful. CDR3 length equals 16 residues. The germline V gene encodes CDR1 SGHAT and CDR2 FQNNGV. CDR3 DNA: TGTGCCAGCAGCTTAGCGTGGACAGGGGGGGCCTACGAGCAGTACTTC. Protein product: CASSLAWTGGAYEQYF.

This chain joins TRBV11-3 and TRBJ1-3, with 12 bases identical to TRBD1. The CDR3 consists of 16 residues. Germline assignment: CDR1 SGHNT and CDR2 YENEEA. V lost 5 bases to trimming and J lost 2 bases; unmatched junction nucleotides: 4. The CDR3 loop is CASSPRDRGPGNTIYF. The CDR3 DNA reads TGTGCCAGCAGCCCTAGGGACAGGGGGCCTGGAAACACCATATATTTT.

In regard to this clone: Other DNA sequences in the sample encode the same CDR3. This sequence joins TRBV27 and TRBJ1-6; D is unclear. Trimming shortened V by 5 bases and J by 7 bases, and 6 bases separated the two germline ends. Per the germline V gene, CDR1 is MNHEY and CDR2 is SMNVEV (reference sequence). The CDR3 consists of 12 residues. CDR3 in amino acids: CASSPINSPLHF. The CDR3, as DNA: TGTGCCAGCAGTCCTATCAATTCACCCCTCCACTTT.

The chain carries TRBV5-1 and TRBJ1-5, with D unclear. Germline-derived CDR1 and CDR2 are SGHRS and YFSETQ. This CDR3 is 15 amino acids long. The germline V and J ends were trimmed by 0 bases and 5 bases, with 12 bases remaining between them. CDR3 in amino acids: CASSLGTLEDQPQHF. The CDR3 DNA sequence: TGCGCCAGCAGCTTGGGGACTCTCGAAGATCAGCCCCAGCATTTT.

The chain joins TRBV19 to TRBJ1-3; D may be TRBD1 (5 bases). The CDR3 length is 14 residues. Between the trimmed V and J ends, which lost 8 bases and 2 bases, there was a span of 13 bases. Per germline, CDR1 LNHDA and CDR2 SQIVND (reference sequence). Written as DNA, the CDR3 is TGTGCCAGTCGACACGGAGGGGCTGGAAACACCATATATTTT. Amino acid sequence: CASRHGGAGNTIYF.

This clone was detected only a few times. The chain couples TRBV5-4 to TRBJ2-5; the D gene is possibly TRBD2 (6 bases). The CDR3 extends over 16 amino acids. The ends were cut back, 0 bases at V and 5 bases at J, with 17 bases in the middle. Looked up from germline, CDR1 is SGHNT and CDR2 is YYREEE (reference sequence). The CDR3: CASSLGAGSERETQYF. In DNA, the CDR3 is TGTGCCAGCAGCTTGGGGGCGGGAAGCGAGCGGGAGACCCAGTACTTC.

The CDR3 DNA reads as TGTGCCAGCAGCCCCGGGGGGGGTGACGGAAACACCATATATTTT. Amino acid sequence: CASSPGGGDGNTIYF. The V gene is TRBV28, the J gene TRBJ1-3; D might be TRBD1 (5 bases). V was trimmed by 6 bases and J by 4 bases, leaving 16 bases between them. This CDR3 is built from 15 residues. The germline gives CDR1 MDHEN, CDR2 SYDVKM.

V and J are TRBV4-3 and TRBJ2-5; no clear D gene. The CDR3 totals 17 residues. V gave up 0 bases and J gave up 5 bases, with 19 bases separating them. The germline V gene encodes CDR1 LGHNA and CDR2 YSLEER. Here the CDR3 reads CASSQEEASMYSETQYF. The CDR3 nucleotides read TGCGCCAGCAGCCAAGAAGAGGCATCGATGTATTCGGAGACCCAGTACTTC.

This clone was recorded a few times. This chain uses TRBV6-5 with TRBJ1-2; D not resolved. This CDR3 comprises 12 residues. Germline CDR1 MNHEY, CDR2 SVGAGI. V was clipped by 4 bases and J by 8 bases, with 11 bases between them. In DNA, the CDR3 is TGTGCCAGCAGTTCCCCAGATGTCGGCTACACCTTC. Translation gives CASSSPDVGYTF.

The table lists this clone with a few counts. The chain recombines TRBV9 with TRBJ1-5; D may be TRBD1 (6 bases). V shed 3 bases and J shed 4 bases, with 14 bases lying between them. CDR1 and CDR2 (germline): SGDLS, YYNGEE. The length of the CDR3 is 15 residues. CDR3 residues: CASSEFGQQNQPQHF. Written as DNA, the CDR3 is TGTGCCAGCAGCGAATTCGGACAGCAAAATCAGCCCCAGCATTTT. Based on the CDR3 plus reference TRBV9 and TRBJ1-5, the full variable domain is DSGVTQTPKHLITATGQRVTLRCSPRSGDLSVYWYQQSLDQGLQFLIQYYNGEERAKGNILERFSAQQFPDLHSELNLSSLELGDSALYFCASSEFGQQNQPQHFGDGTRLSIL.

The chain joins TRBV7-2 to TRBJ2-7, with TRBD2 matching 9 bases. Trimming at V came to 1 base and at J to 5 bases, leaving 6 bases not matched to a gene. Germline V gene sequence: CDR1 SGHTA, CDR2 FQGNSA. The length of the CDR3 is 15 residues. The CDR3 DNA sequence: TGTGCCAGCAGCTTAGGCCCTAGCGGGATTAACGAGCAGTACTTC. This encodes CASSLGPSGINEQYF.